A single TCR beta chain is shown here with its context. Its antigen remains unidentified. The sample originates from a study of T cell responses to AZD1222 COVID-19 vaccine. Study-wide context: Investigators merged groups given second doses at roughly 4 or roughly 12 weeks. Overall study findings and caveats: Just a handful of AZD1222 recipients were seropositive at baseline. Donors in the cohort were predominantly white British and more often female, and clonal diversity was possibly underestimated. The study found vaccine-associated CD4 TCRs spanning spike, dominant at 160-218 and 743-854.

Clones were read by immunoSEQ multiplex PCR, and TCRdb kept only the in-frame ones, dropping some. Of 150,000 to 160,000 clones listed, 90% are singletons. This CDR3 is built from 12 residues. Deletions cut 4 bases from V and 2 bases from J, with 5 bases between. CDR1 and CDR2 (germline): SGHRS, YFSETQ. This sequence joins TRBV5-1 and TRBJ2-3, with D unresolved. The receptor was derived from an adult in good health. This specimen consisted of peripheral blood, obtained on day 0 of AZD1222 vaccination. The chain's CDR3 is CASSLNTDTQYF. The CDR3 region has the DNA TGCGCCAGCAGCCTAAACACAGATACGCAGTATTTT. Variable domain in full (rest from reference TRBV5-1 and TRBJ2-3): KAGVTQTPRYLIKTRGQQVTLSCSPISGHRSVSWYQQTPGQGLQFLFEYFSETQRNKGNFPGRFSGRQFSNSRSEMNVSTLELGDSALYLCASSLNTDTQYFGPGTRLTVL.